Listed here is a single TCR beta chain. CDR1 and CDR2 (germline): SNHLY, FYNNEI. The CDR3 is 13 residues long. With 3 bases removed from V and 2 bases from J, the gap between germline ends came to 7 bases. This sample is drawn from a study of blood T cell repertoires in COVID-19. Overall study context: From the United States, Italy and Spain came samples of acute and convalescent COVID-19. PBMCs, B-cell-depleted T cells, or T cells provided the cDNA or gDNA that made up the material.

Here immunoSEQ multiplex PCR was the method, and the copy in TCRdb shows in-frame clones only, minus some. The table records over 150,000 clones, just over 85% of them present only once. The V and J genes are TRBV2 and TRBJ1-1, with no clear D. The clonotype was recovered from a man aged 50-59 years with active or convalescent COVID-19. The sequenced material came from peripheral blood. CDR3 region: CASSDQENTEAFF. Written as DNA, the CDR3 is TGTGCCAGCAGTGATCAGGAAAACACTGAAGCTTTCTTT.